A few counts support the clone carrying this TCR beta chain. Antigen: not known. This sample was included in a study of beta chain features in type 1 diabetes. Regarding the study as a whole: Moderately but significantly shorter TCRB CDR3s were found in Type 1 diabetes patients in all four CD4+ subsets. Patients with type 1 diabetes showed fewer VDJ junction insertions and more deletions.

The investigators reverse transcribed all of the isolated RNA, so they sequenced expressed TCRB transcripts. Clones were read by immunoSEQ multiplex PCR, and TCRdb kept only the in-frame ones, dropping some. Among about 660,000 clones listed, around 15% were seen once. Heparinised blood was drawn once per donor, averaging approximately 0.12 L. The authors sorted CD4+ naive, central memory, regulatory and stem cell-like memory cells via CD45RO/CCR7/CD25/CD127/CD95/CD27. There are 13 residues in the CDR3. In germline, CDR1 is MNHEY, CDR2 SVGAGI. V dropped 8 bases and J dropped 6; count of bases not matched to a gene: 7.

The clonotype originates from a man younger than 30 with type 1 diabetes. The rearrangement uses TRBV6-5 and TRBJ2-7; 10 bases match TRBD2. Sequencing was performed on naive CD4+ T cells from blood. CDR3 nucleotide sequence: TGTGCCAGCCGCCTAGCGGGAGTGGGCGAGCAGTACTTC. This sequence encodes CASRLAGVGEQYF.